One and the same sample provided the 8 T cell receptor beta chains below, sequenced in a study of post-analysis software for immune sequencing data. General study points: The study found TRBV5-6, TRBV5-1 and TRBV20-1 among several TRBV segments more frequent in patients than controls.

Unique-molecular-identifier-tagged TCR beta cDNA libraries were used. TCRdb reprocessed the PCR reads with MiXCR, giving one entry per CDR3 protein. The sample comprises approximately 690,000 distinct CDR3 sequences, roughly three fifths of which are singletons, and around 11% rests with the top ten. The antigens these receptors bind are not known. Source material: blood. The receptors were sampled from a girl aged 2-10 years with multiple sclerosis.

This clonotype was picked up a small number of times. The chain employs TRBV4-2 and TRBJ2-5; 14 bases map to TRBD2. Germline V gene sequence: CDR1 LGHNA, CDR2 YNFKEQ. After removal of 0 bases from V and 4 bases from J, the junction contained 4 bases not matched to a gene. The CDR3 runs 17 residues. In DNA, the CDR3 is TGTGCCAGCAGCCAAGATGGGACTAGCGGGAGCCCAGAGACCCAGTACTTC. Amino acid sequence: CASSQDGTSGSPETQYF.

This clonotype was recorded a few times. V usage is TRBV5-6 and J usage is TRBJ2-3, with 7 bases fitting TRBD2. CDR3 size: 16 residues. Losses at the gene ends were 4 bases for V and 0 bases for J; bases not matched to a gene: 8. Germline V gene lookup returns CDR1 SGHDT and CDR2 YYEEEE. Here the CDR3 reads CASSLGLVYSTDTQYF. The CDR3 region has the DNA TGTGCCAGCAGCCTAGGACTAGTCTATAGCACAGATACGCAGTATTTT.

The rearrangement joins TRBV20-1 to TRBJ2-7, with D unresolved. Germline values: CDR1 DFQATT, CDR2 SNEGSKA (reference sequence). Trimming cost V 3 bases and J 0 bases, with 9 bases left between them. CDR3 length: 13 amino acids. The chain's CDR3 is CSARSMSSYEQYF. In nucleotides, the CDR3 is TGCAGTGCTAGGAGCATGAGCTCCTACGAGCAGTACTTC.

V gene TRBV12-3 or TRBV12-4 combines with J gene TRBJ2-7; TRBD2 matches 13 bases. The CDR3 consists of 15 residues. The junction had 2 bases not matched to a gene; V was cut back by 4 bases and J by 2 bases. Written as DNA, the CDR3 is TGTGCCAGCAGTTCCGGGACTAGCGGGGCCTACGAGCAGTACTTC. Encoded protein: CASSSGTSGAYEQYF.

In its sample, this clonotype was seen once. The chain employs TRBV20-1 and TRBJ2-6; possibly TRBD2 for D (5 bases). This CDR3 comprises 16 residues. Trimming removed 1 base at V and 4 bases at J, with 14 bases between. Per germline, CDR1 DFQATT and CDR2 SNEGSKA (reference sequence). The CDR3 is CSARGDEWRGANVLTF. CDR3 DNA sequence: TGCAGTGCTAGAGGAGACGAATGGAGGGGGGCCAACGTCCTGACTTTC.

V and J are TRBV5-1 and TRBJ2-1, with TRBD2 matching 8 bases. V shed 2 bases, J shed 4 bases, and the junction held 11 bases outside the gene matches. The germline gives CDR1 SGHRS, CDR2 YFSETQ. This CDR3 is 17 amino acids long. CDR3 loop: CASSFERESVMYNEQFF. The CDR3, as DNA: TGCGCCAGCAGCTTTGAGCGGGAGAGTGTAATGTACAATGAGCAGTTCTTC.

This clonotype was seen only a few times. This chain joins TRBV12-3 or TRBV12-4 and TRBJ2-1; 11 bases match TRBD2. V lost 7 bases, J lost 3 bases, and 5 bases stayed unmatched. The CDR3 totals 15 residues. The DNA for the CDR3 is TGTGCCAGCACTCTAGCGGGGGGCCACTACAATGAGCAGTTCTTC. The encoded protein is CASTLAGGHYNEQFF.

The rearrangement links TRBV20-1 to TRBJ2-3; D not resolved. Germline V CDR1 and CDR2: DFQATT, SNEGSKA (reference sequence). The CDR3 spans 14 residues. V was clipped by 5 bases and J by 2 bases, with 14 bases between them. The CDR3 DNA follows: TGCAGTGCTCGTGACCAAAGGGTCACAGATACGCAGTATTTT. Translating gives CSARDQRVTDTQYF.